This TCR beta chain came from a study of cytomegalovirus exposure and HLA in healthy donors. Overall study context: Drawn from HLA-typed donors, around 85 million unique TCRs were held in an early data release.

The study sampled nominally healthy donors, though unrecorded immune exposures were likely. Primers for the PCR totalled 60 Vbeta and 13 Jbeta. Profiling relied on immunoSEQ multiplex PCR, and the TCRdb table lists in-frame clones only, not all of them. The sample lists approximately 150,000 clones, around 80% seen once, with 11% in the top ten. Germline trimming cut 0 bases from V and 2 bases from J; bases unmatched to any gene: 6. Germline CDR1 reads SGHRS; CDR2 reads YFSETQ. The CDR3 runs to 16 residues. On this clone: The antigen is undetermined.

Findings of the study overall: Earlier analysis yielded a pattern in which most TCR beta V segments were productive about 90% or about 30% of the time. The authors excluded some V segments, including TRBV6-2 and TRBV6-3, as indistinguishable.

The source of this sequence is a man in his late teens or twenties in good health and CMV-seropositive. The sequenced sample consisted of PBMCs. This chain joins TRBV5-1 and TRBJ2-3; 7 bases match TRBD2. DNA for the CDR3: TGCGCCAGCAGCTTGGGGGCTAGCGGAAACACAGATACGCAGTATTTT. Translation: CASSLGASGNTDTQYF.